These 25 T cell receptor beta chains were sequenced from one sample in a study of blood T cell repertoires in COVID-19. Assay used: immunoSEQ multiplex PCR; TCRdb lists only in-frame clones, some missing. Among about 49,000 clones listed, approximately 95% were seen once. What was sequenced was peripheral blood. Receptors were obtained from a man aged 55 to 70 with COVID-19, enrolled during active disease.

The chain is built from TRBV9 and TRBJ2-7, with D perhaps matching TRBD2 (6 bases). V was shortened by 3 bases and J by 4 bases, with 20 bases between the two germline ends. Germline V gene data show CDR1 as SGDLS and CDR2 as YYNGEE. The CDR3 loop spans 16 amino acids. The CDR3 DNA reads TGTGCCAGCAGCGGCGGGACTGCGATATTCGAGTACGAGCAGTACTTC. As protein: CASSGGTAIFEYEQYF.

The genes are TRBV4-2 and TRBJ2-2; 9 nucleotides align to TRBD2. Germline trimming cut 0 bases from V and 5 bases from J; bases unmatched to any gene: 7. The CDR3 covers 17 residues. Looked up from germline, CDR1 is LGHNA and CDR2 is YNFKEQ. The CDR3 DNA follows: TGTGCCAGCAGCCAAGATGGGCTAGCGGGAAAAACCGGGGAGCTGTTTTTT. Encoded protein: CASSQDGLAGKTGELFF.

This rearrangement joins TRBV5-1 to TRBJ1-1; weak D call: TRBD1 (5 bases). Germline loops: CDR1 SGHRS, CDR2 YFSETQ. Between the trimmed V and J ends, which lost 5 bases and 3 bases, there was a span of 11 bases. This CDR3 is 13 amino acids long. CDR3 sequence reads: CASSSRDYTEAFF. The CDR3 DNA reads as TGCGCCAGCAGTTCGAGGGACTACACTGAAGCTTTCTTT.

The CDR3 loop reads CASSLTGGYYEQYF. The DNA of the CDR3 is TGTGCCAGCAGTTTAACAGGGGGCTACTACGAGCAGTACTTC. The chain combines TRBV28 with TRBJ2-7, with 9 positions matching TRBD1. The length of the CDR3 is 14 residues. Germline lookup yields CDR1 MDHEN and CDR2 SYDVKM. The V gene end was trimmed by 2 bases and the J gene end by 3 bases; junction bases not matched to a gene: 2.

The chain has TRBV4-2 and TRBJ1-6, with a weak D call TRBD1 (6 bases). Germline V gene sequence: CDR1 LGHNA, CDR2 YNFKEQ. The CDR3 is made up of 18 amino acids. The ends were cut back, 0 bases at V and 4 bases at J, with 16 bases in the middle. In DNA form, the CDR3 reads TGTGCCAGCAGCCAAGAAATCCAGCGGACAGCATATAATTCACCCCTCCACTTT. Protein sequence: CASSQEIQRTAYNSPLHF.

The chain links TRBV28 to TRBJ2-2; 8 bases are shared with TRBD1. Per germline, CDR1 MDHEN and CDR2 SYDVKM. J gave up 4 bases and V 7 bases, and 11 bases lay outside the gene matches. The CDR3 is 16 amino acids. The CDR3 region has the DNA TGTGCCAGCACCTCCCCAGGGGGCAAAAGCACCGGGGAGCTGTTTTTT. It is translated as CASTSPGGKSTGELFF.

The J gene is TRBJ1-4, the V gene TRBV4-1; D ambiguous. CDR3 length: 16 residues. Trimming stripped 1 base from V and 6 bases from J, with 15 bases between. The germline V gene encodes CDR1 MGHRA and CDR2 YSYEKL. The CDR3 spells CASSQVTAEGDEKLFF. The DNA of the CDR3 is TGCGCCAGCAGCCAAGTGACGGCAGAGGGAGATGAAAAACTGTTTTTT.

The J gene is TRBJ1-5, the V gene TRBV2; 9 nucleotides agree with TRBD1. Germline CDR1 SNHLY, CDR2 FYNNEI. The CDR3 runs 15 residues. The V and J ends lost 4 bases and 4 bases, in that order; junction bases with no gene match: 5. Here the CDR3 reads CASSGGQGRNQPQHF. CDR3 DNA: TGTGCCAGCAGTGGGGGACAGGGACGGAATCAGCCCCAGCATTTT.

The chain couples TRBV11-2 to TRBJ2-2, with TRBD2 matching over 8 bases. The CDR3 loop spans 16 amino acids. The V gene's germline CDR1 is SGHAT and CDR2 FQNNGV. The J segment lost 0 bases and the V segment lost 3 bases, leaving 3 bases of the junction unmatched. The CDR3 coding sequence is TGTGCCAGCAGCTTTTTAGCGGGAACGAACACCGGGGAGCTGTTTTTT. This translates into CASSFLAGTNTGELFF.

The chain is built from TRBV7-3 and TRBJ1-1; TRBD1 matches at 7 bases. CDR1 and CDR2 (germline): SGHTA, FQGTGA. The ends lost 5 bases at V and 8 bases at J; junction bases unmatched: 8. CDR3 size: 13 residues. CDR3 region: CASSTGTESEAFF. DNA for the CDR3: TGTGCCAGCAGCACTGGGACAGAAAGCGAAGCTTTCTTT.

J is TRBJ1-1 and V is TRBV27, with 11 bases that match TRBD1. The V gene's germline CDR1 is MNHEY and CDR2 SMNVEV (reference sequence). J lost 5 bases, V lost 7 bases, and 12 bases had no gene match. The CDR3 has 16 amino acids. The CDR3 DNA reads TGTGCCAGCATGAGCAGGACAGGGGGCTTTCGGACTGAAGCTTTCTTT. Its translation is CASMSRTGGFRTEAFF.

This chain links TRBV6-5 with TRBJ1-1; D is unclear. The CDR3 has 13 residues. Deletions cut 2 bases from V and 10 bases from J, with 14 bases between. The V gene's germline CDR1 is MNHEY and CDR2 SVGAGI. The CDR3 here is CASSYEASERAFF. CDR3 DNA sequence: TGTGCCAGCAGTTACGAGGCGTCAGAACGAGCTTTCTTT.

This chain's CDR3 is CASSLSGGRGKENTEAFF. The CDR3 region has the DNA TGTGCCAGCAGCTTATCAGGTGGCAGGGGAAAAGAGAACACTGAAGCTTTCTTT. This sequence joins TRBV7-3 and TRBJ1-1, with D possibly matching TRBD1 (6 bases). From germline, CDR1 is SGHTA and CDR2 FQGTGA. The CDR3 runs 18 residues. Between the trimmed V and J ends, which lost 2 bases and 1 base, there was a span of 20 bases.

V gene TRBV14 combines with J gene TRBJ1-4; weak D call: TRBD1 (6 bases). The V end was cut by 4 bases, the J end by 10 bases, with 16 bases between. Germline values: CDR1 SGHDN, CDR2 FVKESK. This CDR3 spans 14 amino acids. CDR3 protein: CASSPTGFGGKLFF. CDR3 nucleotide sequence: TGTGCCAGCAGCCCCACAGGGTTTGGTGGAAAACTGTTTTTT.

A few counts support this clone. This chain connects TRBV28 to TRBJ1-3; a weak D match, TRBD1 (5 bases). The CDR3 extends over 15 amino acids. The germline gives CDR1 MDHEN, CDR2 SYDVKM. V was trimmed by 4 bases and J by 1 base, leaving 11 bases between them. CDR3 amino acids: CASSYQGSSGNTIYF. The CDR3 bases are TGTGCCAGCAGTTACCAGGGTAGTTCTGGAAACACCATATATTTT.

The rearrangement uses TRBV12-3 or TRBV12-4 and TRBJ2-7, with TRBD1 matching 7 bases. The CDR3 runs to 12 residues. V lost 8 bases, J lost 4 bases, and 5 bases stayed unmatched. This CDR3 reads CASQGVGYEQYF. The CDR3 bases are TGTGCCAGCCAGGGGGTTGGTTACGAGCAGTACTTC.

The gene calls are TRBV9 and TRBJ2-3; D not certain. The CDR3 sequence is 12 residues long. The germline CDR1 and CDR2 sequences are SGDLS and YYNGEE. V was clipped by 5 bases and J by 5 bases, with 9 bases between them. The CDR3 DNA reads as TGTGCCAGCAGTGAACCGGGAGATACGCAGTATTTT. This encodes CASSEPGDTQYF.

The chain is built from TRBV5-5 and TRBJ1-1; D possibly corresponds to TRBD1 (6 bases). The CDR3 sequence is 14 residues long. Trimming left V 0 bases short and J 8 bases short, with 14 bases between. From germline, CDR1 is SGHKS and CDR2 YYEKEE (reference sequence). CDR3 sequence (DNA): TGTGCCAGCAGCTTGGGCGGTCGGACAGCCGAAGCTTTCTTT. Translating gives CASSLGGRTAEAFF.

The rearrangement uses TRBV5-6 and TRBJ1-5; D is undetermined. The CDR3 runs to 15 residues. Between the trimmed V and J ends, which lost 2 bases and 2 bases, there was a span of 11 bases. CDR1 SGHDT and CDR2 YYEEEE come from the germline V gene. CDR3 amino acids: CASSFAGVGNQPQHF. The DNA of the CDR3 is TGTGCCAGCAGCTTTGCCGGGGTCGGCAATCAGCCCCAGCATTTT.

The count of this clone is one. J is TRBJ2-5 and V is TRBV6-2 or TRBV6-3, with TRBD1 identical over 8 bases. The CDR3 sequence is 17 residues long. Germline V gives CDR1 MNHEY, CDR2 SVGEGT. Germline trimming cut 6 bases from V and 0 bases from J; bases unmatched to any gene: 12. The CDR3 region has the DNA TGTGCCAGCAGCCAGGGGGCAGGGGCTACGTACCAAGAGACCCAGTACTTC. Protein: CASSQGAGATYQETQYF.

The V call is TRBV4-3, the J call TRBJ2-3, with TRBD2 matching 10 bases. Germline V gene data show CDR1 as LGHNA and CDR2 as YSLEER. V was pared by 2 bases and J by 5 bases, with 22 bases of the junction left unmatched. This CDR3 spans 21 amino acids. CDR3 region: CASSQRLPPGASGSYGDTQYF. As DNA, the CDR3 is TGCGCCAGCAGCCAAAGACTCCCGCCGGGGGCTAGCGGGAGTTACGGAGATACGCAGTATTTT.

The genes are TRBV19 and TRBJ2-1; 9 positions match TRBD2. V shed 8 bases and J 8 bases; nucleotides not matched to a gene: 22. Germline values: CDR1 LNHDA, CDR2 SQIVND (reference sequence). The CDR3 is made up of 18 amino acids. In DNA form, the CDR3 reads TGTGCCAGTCAAGCGAAGGGAATCTATGCCGGGACTAGCTATGAGCAGTTCTTC. It specifies CASQAKGIYAGTSYEQFF.

The rearrangement links TRBV7-9 to TRBJ1-2, with D possibly TRBD1 on 6 matching bases. Germline V gene sequence: CDR1 SEHNR, CDR2 FQNEAQ (reference sequence). The CDR3 sequence is 12 residues long. V was trimmed by 4 bases and J by 4 bases, leaving 7 bases between them. The CDR3, as DNA: TGTGCCAGCAGCTCGGACAGCTATGGCTACACCTTC. As protein: CASSSDSYGYTF.

The CDR3 is CARGWDGQFNEKLFF. DNA of the CDR3: TGTGCCAGGGGATGGGATGGACAGTTTAATGAAAAACTGTTTTTT. The chain has TRBV6-5 and TRBJ1-4, with a weak D call TRBD1 (6 bases). The V gene lost 9 bases and the J gene lost 4 bases, with 18 bases spanning the gap. Germline V CDR1 and CDR2: MNHEY, SVGAGI. The CDR3 covers 15 residues.

This rearrangement joins TRBV5-5 to TRBJ1-5; D is undetermined. CDR1 and CDR2 (germline): SGHKS, YYEKEE (reference sequence). V was clipped by 4 bases and J by 2 bases, with 19 bases between them. CDR3 size: 17 residues. CDR3 DNA: TGTGCCAGCAGCCTAACCTTGAGGGCTGAGGGCAATCAGCCCCAGCATTTT. It codes for CASSLTLRAEGNQPQHF.